Detailed here is one T cell receptor (beta chain). The data are from a study of blood T cell repertoires in COVID-19. Overall study context: Acute and convalescent COVID-19 samples came from the United States, Italy and Spain. Sources were T cells, B-cell-depleted T cells, or PBMCs; the material itself was cDNA or gDNA.

Per the authors' pipeline: Nucleated cell counts were estimated from reference gene primer amplification. Using immunoSEQ multiplex PCR, the repertoire was profiled, and TCRdb retains in-frame clones only, with some absent. V and J calls plus clone size are reproduced from that table; the DNA served to infer D and trimming. The sample consists of hundreds of thousands of clones, approximately 86% of them appearing once. Specimen: peripheral blood. This sequence was found in a woman aged 60 to 75 who had recovered from COVID-19.

CDR3 nucleotides: TGTGCCAGCACCGGGGGGGGATTCCGCACAGATACGCAGTATTTT. This sequence encodes CASTGGGFRTDTQYF. This chain links TRBV28 with TRBJ2-3; 8 bases are a match to TRBD2. Germline CDR1 reads MDHEN; CDR2 reads SYDVKM. The CDR3 sequence is 15 residues long. V was clipped by 7 bases and J by 1 base; unmatched bases: 7.